This TCR beta chain was obtained from a study of T cell changes during pregnancy in multiple sclerosis. The germline CDR1 and CDR2 sequences are MNHEY and SMNVEV (reference sequence). The CDR3 extends over 13 amino acids. V shed 2 bases and J shed 7 bases, with 9 bases lying between them. TCRdb keeps only in-frame clones here, not all; method: immunoSEQ multiplex PCR. The sample consists of some 99,000 clones, 90% to 95% of them appearing once. Sequenced material: peripheral blood, taken after pregnancy. The source is a female donor with multiple sclerosis, enrolled in a pregnancy study. The chain couples TRBV27 to TRBJ2-1; D is uncertain. CDR3 loop: CASSLSTRNEQFF. The CDR3 coding sequence is TGTGCCAGCAGTTTAAGTACGCGGAATGAGCAGTTCTTC.